One sample yielded the 17 T cell receptor beta chains listed below, sequenced in a study of T cells in Graves' hyperthyroidism and ophthalmopathy. Amplification of TCR beta CDR3 regions used RNA as the template. A set of HTBI primers served as the primers for a first-round RT-PCR of the TCR CDR3. TCRdb independently ran MiXCR on the multiplex PCR reads; one entry per CDR3 protein. The data contain around 690,000 distinct CDR3 sequences, 15% to 20% of them singletons. Sequenced sample: blood. Receptors originate from a man aged 45 to 65 with Graves' hyperthyroidism.

The sample holds a few counts of this clonotype. The genes are TRBV30 and TRBJ1-1; D remains ambiguous. V dropped 0 bases and J dropped 6 bases, with 8 bases sitting between them. The CDR3 is made up of 12 amino acids. Per germline, CDR1 GTSNPN and CDR2 SVGIG (reference sequence). The CDR3 spells CAWSVSLPEAFF. The CDR3 region has the DNA TGTGCCTGGAGTGTATCACTTCCTGAAGCTTTCTTT.

There are a few counts of this clonotype. J is TRBJ2-1 and V is TRBV5-1; TRBD2 matches at 13 bases. V dropped 5 bases and J dropped 6; count of bases not matched to a gene: 5. CDR1 and CDR2 from the germline V gene are SGHRS and YFSETQ. The CDR3 loop spans 15 amino acids. The CDR3 is CASRRTSGSFNEQFF. CDR3 bases: TGCGCCAGCAGGCGGACTAGCGGGAGCTTCAATGAGCAGTTCTTC.

This clonotype was seen many times. The rearrangement uses TRBV30 and TRBJ2-7; D uncertain. CDR3 length: 12 residues. Germline lookup yields CDR1 GTSNPN and CDR2 SVGIG (reference sequence). The V and J ends lost 0 bases and 3 bases respectively, with 6 bases between them. CDR3 nucleotide sequence: TGTGCCTGGAGTGTAATCGACTACGAGCAGTACTTC. Its translation: CAWSVIDYEQYF.

This chain links TRBV5-1 with TRBJ1-1; D may be TRBD1 (6 bases). Trimming cost V 4 bases and J 0 bases, with 25 bases left between them. The CDR3 is made up of 19 amino acids. Germline values: CDR1 SGHRS, CDR2 YFSETQ. In nucleotides, the CDR3 is TGCGCCAGCAGCCCCCTCGCGGGGGGCGGCTTTGAGATGAACACTGAAGCTTTCTTT. It specifies CASSPLAGGGFEMNTEAFF.

This clonotype was counted between two and nine times. The V call is TRBV4-1, the J call TRBJ2-7, with D unclear. The germline V and J ends were trimmed by 1 base and 0 bases, with 7 bases remaining between them. Germline CDR1 reads MGHRA; CDR2 reads YSYEKL. The CDR3 has 14 residues. The CDR3 loop reads CASSQGQNSYEQYF. The CDR3 DNA sequence: TGCGCCAGCAGCCAAGGGCAAAACTCCTACGAGCAGTACTTC.

This clonotype has a handful of counts. The V and J genes are TRBV7-6 and TRBJ1-1; TRBD1 might be the D (5 bases). Germline V CDR1 and CDR2: SGHVS, FNYEAQ. CDR3 size: 14 residues. The V gene lost 3 bases and the J gene lost 4 bases, with 12 bases spanning the gap. The CDR3 DNA reads TGTGCCAGCAGCTTCATAAGGGGAGGCACTGAAGCTTTCTTT. Protein sequence: CASSFIRGGTEAFF.

This clonotype was observed many times. The genes are TRBV7-2 and TRBJ2-1; 10 positions match TRBD2. Trimming cost V 8 bases and J 7 bases; bases outside gene matches: 11. CDR3 length equals 15 residues. Germline assignment: CDR1 SGHTA and CDR2 FQGNSA. For the CDR3, the DNA is TGTGCCAGCGGCTCCCCGGGACTAGCGATGAATGAGCAGTTCTTC. Its translation: CASGSPGLAMNEQFF.

The table lists this clonotype with a few counts. The chain joins TRBV19 to TRBJ2-1; perhaps TRBD2 as D (5 bases). This CDR3 contains 16 residues. Trimming took off 1 base at V and 4 bases at J, with 14 bases between the two ends. Germline CDR1 LNHDA, CDR2 SQIVND (reference sequence). In nucleotides, the CDR3 is TGTGCCAGTAGTATAGGGTCGGGAACGAGTTACAATGAGCAGTTCTTC. It yields the protein CASSIGSGTSYNEQFF.

The table lists this clonotype with a few counts. CDR3: CASSGRALETQYF. The CDR3, as DNA: TGTGCCAGTAGCGGGAGGGCCCTGGAGACCCAGTACTTC. The V and J genes are TRBV10-3 and TRBJ2-5, with TRBD2 identical over 11 bases. This CDR3 region has 13 residues. The V segment lost 10 bases and the J segment 5 bases; nucleotides outside the gene matches: 6. From germline, CDR1 is ENHRY and CDR2 SYGVKD.

This clonotype occurred many times. This sequence joins TRBV2 and TRBJ2-5, with TRBD2 matching over 12 bases. The CDR3 consists of 14 residues. V shed 1 base, J shed 10 bases, and the junction held 4 bases outside the gene matches. The germline V gene encodes CDR1 SNHLY and CDR2 FYNNEI. The CDR3, as DNA: TGTGCCAGCAGTGAAGGGACTAGCGGGAAAAACCAGTACTTC. Protein product: CASSEGTSGKNQYF.

This clonotype was recorded at least ten times. The J gene is TRBJ2-1, the V gene TRBV5-1; the match to TRBD2 covers 13 bases. This CDR3 is 18 amino acids long. Germline V gives CDR1 SGHRS, CDR2 YFSETQ. V shed 4 bases, J shed 0 bases, and the junction held 7 bases outside the gene matches. This CDR3 reads CASSEGTSGKSSYNEQFF. In DNA, the CDR3 is TGCGCCAGCAGCGAGGGGACTAGCGGGAAGAGCTCCTACAATGAGCAGTTCTTC.

This clonotype showed up many times. The chain employs TRBV28 and TRBJ2-1; 9 bases match TRBD2. There are 19 residues in the CDR3. Trimming removed 3 bases from V and 3 bases from J; junction bases left unmatched: 15. Germline V gene sequence: CDR1 MDHEN, CDR2 SYDVKM. The CDR3 loop reads CASSFRLAVNAPIYNEQFF. The CDR3 DNA reads as TGTGCCAGCAGTTTCCGACTAGCGGTTAACGCCCCGATCTACAATGAGCAGTTCTTC.

In its sample, this clonotype was seen a few times. The rearrangement links TRBV19 to TRBJ2-4; possibly TRBD1 for D (5 bases). Germline V lookup: CDR1 LNHDA, CDR2 SQIVND (reference sequence). CDR3 length: 17 residues. V was pared by 1 base and J by 0 bases, with 13 bases between. The CDR3 protein is CASSIGSTGLAKNIQYF. The CDR3 DNA reads TGTGCCAGTAGTATAGGTTCAACAGGTTTAGCCAAAAACATTCAGTACTTC.

In this sample, this clonotype turned up many times. The J gene is TRBJ2-7, the V gene TRBV11-2; either TRBD1 or TRBD2 may supply D (5 bases each). The CDR3 runs 14 residues. With 0 bases removed from V and 6 bases from J, the gap between germline ends came to 12 bases. Germline CDR1 SGHAT, CDR2 FQNNGV. This chain's CDR3 is CASSLDPQGREQYF. For the CDR3, the DNA is TGTGCCAGCAGCTTAGATCCCCAGGGACGCGAGCAGTACTTC. The variable domain in full, with the rest retrieved from reference TRBV11-2 and TRBJ2-7, is EAGVAQSPRYKIIEKRQSVAFWCNPISGHATLYWYQQILGQGPKLLIQFQNNGVVDDSQLPKDRFSAERLKGVDSTLKIQPAKLEDSAVYLCASSLDPQGREQYFGPGTRLTVT.

V is TRBV3-1 and J is TRBJ1-2; D remains ambiguous. CDR3 length: 12 residues. Per the germline V gene, CDR1 is LGHDT and CDR2 is YNNKEL (reference sequence). Trimming removed 5 bases from V and 7 bases from J, with 11 bases in between. The CDR3 region is CASSSTSPGYTF. For the CDR3, the DNA is TGTGCCAGCAGCTCGACATCTCCTGGCTACACCTTC. The full variable domain, in which reference TRBV3-1 and TRBJ1-2 provide the parts outside the CDR3, is DTAVSQTPKYLVTQMGNDKSIKCEQNLGHDTMYWYKQDSKKFLKIMFSYNNKELIINETVPNRFSPKSPDKAHLNLHINSLELGDSAVYFCASSSTSPGYTFGSGTRLTVV.

For this clonotype: One end of the junction fails to match germline, which may point to a read error. The chain joins TRBV20-1 to TRBJ2-3, with D unresolved. Germline CDR1 DFQATT, CDR2 SNEGSKA (reference sequence). The CDR3 is 12 amino acids. This CDR3 reads CSAKTNADTQYF. The CDR3 DNA reads as TGCAGTGCTAAGACAAACGCAGATACGCAGTATTTC.

This clonotype came up many times. The chain combines TRBV28 with TRBJ2-2; possible D gene TRBD2, 5 bases. Germline V CDR1 and CDR2: MDHEN, SYDVKM. The V and J ends lost 3 bases and 5 bases respectively, with 16 bases between them. The CDR3 consists of 16 residues. The CDR3 here is CASSFTPTRLTGELFF. The CDR3 nucleotides read TGTGCCAGCAGTTTCACCCCTACTAGACTTACCGGGGAGCTGTTTTTT.